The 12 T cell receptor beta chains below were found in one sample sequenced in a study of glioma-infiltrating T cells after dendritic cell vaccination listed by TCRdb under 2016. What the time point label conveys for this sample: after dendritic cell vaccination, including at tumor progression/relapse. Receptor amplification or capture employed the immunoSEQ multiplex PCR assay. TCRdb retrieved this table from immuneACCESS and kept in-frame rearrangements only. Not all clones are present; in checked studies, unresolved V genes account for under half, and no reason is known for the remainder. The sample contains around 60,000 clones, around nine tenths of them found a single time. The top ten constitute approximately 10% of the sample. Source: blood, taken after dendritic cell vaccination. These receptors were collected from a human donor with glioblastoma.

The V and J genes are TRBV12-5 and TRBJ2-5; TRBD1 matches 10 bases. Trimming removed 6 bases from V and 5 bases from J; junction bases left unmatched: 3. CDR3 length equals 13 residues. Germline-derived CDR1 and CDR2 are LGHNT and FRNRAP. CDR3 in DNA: TGTGCTAGTGGGGGGACAGGGGACGAGACCCAGTACTTC. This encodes CASGGTGDETQYF.

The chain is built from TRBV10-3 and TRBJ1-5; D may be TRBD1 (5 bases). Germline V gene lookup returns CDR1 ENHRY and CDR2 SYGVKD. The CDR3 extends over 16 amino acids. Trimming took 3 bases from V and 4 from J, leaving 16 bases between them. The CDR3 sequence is CAISEGVGQVNQPQHF. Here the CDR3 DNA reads TGTGCCATCAGTGAAGGTGTGGGGCAGGTGAATCAGCCCCAGCATTTT.

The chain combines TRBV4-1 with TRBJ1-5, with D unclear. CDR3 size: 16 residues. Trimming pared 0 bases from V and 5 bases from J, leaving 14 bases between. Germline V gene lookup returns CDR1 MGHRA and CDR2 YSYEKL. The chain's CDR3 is CASSQDQYRGDQPQHF. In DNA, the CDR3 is TGCGCCAGCAGCCAAGACCAGTACCGGGGAGATCAGCCCCAGCATTTT.

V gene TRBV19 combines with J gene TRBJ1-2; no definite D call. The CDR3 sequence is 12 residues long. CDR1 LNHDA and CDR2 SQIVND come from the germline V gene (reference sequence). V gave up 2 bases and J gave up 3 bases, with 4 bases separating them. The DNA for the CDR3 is TGTGCCAGTAGTATATCCGACTATGGCTACACCTTC. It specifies CASSISDYGYTF.

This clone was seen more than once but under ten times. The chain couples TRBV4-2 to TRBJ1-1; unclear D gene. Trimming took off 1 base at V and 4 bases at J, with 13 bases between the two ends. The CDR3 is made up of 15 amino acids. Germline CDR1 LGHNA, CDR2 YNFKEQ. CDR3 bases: TGTGCCAGCAGCCAAGGCCGGGCGGGTATCACTGAAGCTTTCTTT. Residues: CASSQGRAGITEAFF.

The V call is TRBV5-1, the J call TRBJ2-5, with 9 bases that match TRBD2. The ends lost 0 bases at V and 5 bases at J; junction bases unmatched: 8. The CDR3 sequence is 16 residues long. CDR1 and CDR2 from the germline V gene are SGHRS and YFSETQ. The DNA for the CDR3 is TGCGCCAGCAGCTTGGATCCTAGCGGGAACGGGGAGACCCAGTACTTC. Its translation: CASSLDPSGNGETQYF.

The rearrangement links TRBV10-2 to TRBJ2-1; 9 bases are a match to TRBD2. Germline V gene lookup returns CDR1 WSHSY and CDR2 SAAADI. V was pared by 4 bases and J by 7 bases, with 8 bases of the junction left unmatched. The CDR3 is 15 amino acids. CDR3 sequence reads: CASSARAGGGNEQFF. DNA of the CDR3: TGCGCCAGCAGTGCACGCGCGGGAGGGGGGAATGAGCAGTTCTTC.

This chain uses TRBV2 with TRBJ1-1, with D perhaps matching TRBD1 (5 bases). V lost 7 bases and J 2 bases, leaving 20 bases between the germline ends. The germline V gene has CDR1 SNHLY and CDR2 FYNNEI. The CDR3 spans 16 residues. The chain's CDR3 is CASIESAGRPNTEAFF. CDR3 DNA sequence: TGTGCCAGCATCGAAAGCGCAGGGAGGCCTAACACTGAAGCTTTCTTT.

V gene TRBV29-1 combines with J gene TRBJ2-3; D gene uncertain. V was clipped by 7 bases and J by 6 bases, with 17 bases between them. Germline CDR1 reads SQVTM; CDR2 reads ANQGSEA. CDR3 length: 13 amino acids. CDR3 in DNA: TGCAGCGCTCATCCGGCGACGGAGGATACGCAGTATTTT. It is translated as CSAHPATEDTQYF.

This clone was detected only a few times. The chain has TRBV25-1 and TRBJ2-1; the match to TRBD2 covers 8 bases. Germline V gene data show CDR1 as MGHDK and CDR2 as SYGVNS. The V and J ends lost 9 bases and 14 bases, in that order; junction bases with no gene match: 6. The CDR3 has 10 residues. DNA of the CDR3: TGTGCCAGTTTGGGACTAGTGGAGTTCTTC. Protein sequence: CASLGLVEFF.

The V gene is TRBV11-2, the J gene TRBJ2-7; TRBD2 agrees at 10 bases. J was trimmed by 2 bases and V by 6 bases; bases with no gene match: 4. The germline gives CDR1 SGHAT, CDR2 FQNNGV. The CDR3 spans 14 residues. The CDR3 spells CASRGLAEAYEQYF. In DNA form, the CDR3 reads TGTGCCAGCAGAGGACTAGCGGAGGCCTACGAGCAGTACTTC.

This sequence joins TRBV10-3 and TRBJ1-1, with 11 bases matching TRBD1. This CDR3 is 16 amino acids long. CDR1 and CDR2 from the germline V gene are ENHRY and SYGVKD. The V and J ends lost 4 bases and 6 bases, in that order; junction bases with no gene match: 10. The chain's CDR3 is CAISVRTGGDSPEAFF. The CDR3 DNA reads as TGTGCCATCAGTGTTCGGACAGGGGGCGATTCCCCTGAAGCTTTCTTT.